Following are 19 T cell receptor beta chains from one sample sequenced in a study of blood T cell repertoires in COVID-19. The repertoire was sequenced with immunoSEQ multiplex PCR; TCRdb's copy has only in-frame clones and lacks some. The table has some 77,000 clones, about 82% seen once; the top ten hold about 1.9%. The specimen was peripheral blood. The source of these receptors is a woman aged 60-70 years with acute or convalescent COVID-19.

V usage is TRBV2 and J usage is TRBJ2-2; no definite D call. CDR1 is SNHLY and CDR2 is FYNNEI in the germline V gene. Between the trimmed V and J ends, which lost 6 bases and 5 bases, there was a span of 10 bases. CDR3 length equals 13 residues. As DNA, the CDR3 is TGTGCCAGCAGCCCCGGTAGAACCGGGGAGCTGTTTTTT. Encoded protein: CASSPGRTGELFF.

The J gene is TRBJ2-2, the V gene TRBV19; possibly TRBD1 for D (5 bases). Germline CDR1 LNHDA, CDR2 SQIVND (reference sequence). V was pared by 4 bases and J by 0 bases, with 9 bases between. This CDR3 contains 15 residues. The CDR3 DNA follows: TGTGCCAGTAGTACGACAGACGCGAACACCGGGGAGCTGTTTTTT. This sequence encodes CASSTTDANTGELFF.

This chain joins TRBV21-1 and TRBJ1-2; the D call of TRBD1 is as the table states it, not checked on the DNA. TRBV21-1 is a pseudogene locus. The CDR3 covers 16 residues. DNA for the CDR3: TGTGCCAGCAGCGCGCGCCGGGACAGGAAAAACTATGGCTACACCTTC. Translated: CASSARRDRKNYGYTF.

The CDR3, as DNA: TGTGCCACCAGTGATCCGAGCGGGATAGGAACAGATACGCAGTATTTT. This codes for CATSDPSGIGTDTQYF. The chain couples TRBV24-1 to TRBJ2-3; 7 positions match TRBD2. The CDR3 runs 16 residues. The V gene's germline CDR1 is KGHDR and CDR2 SFDVKD. The junction had 8 bases not matched to a gene; V was cut back by 3 bases and J by 3 bases.

The CDR3 region is CASSLSPNEQFF. CDR3 DNA sequence: TGTGCCAGCAGCTTATCCCCTAATGAGCAGTTCTTC. V and J are TRBV7-3 and TRBJ2-1; D is unclear. Between the trimmed V and J ends, which lost 2 bases and 7 bases, there was a span of 6 bases. CDR3 length: 12 amino acids. Germline V gives CDR1 SGHTA, CDR2 FQGTGA.

The chain recombines TRBV5-6 with TRBJ1-4; 7 nucleotides align to TRBD1. The CDR3 contains 14 residues. Germline-derived CDR1 and CDR2 are SGHDT and YYEEEE. With 3 bases clipped from V and 5 bases from J, the junction kept 4 bases outside the gene matches. CDR3 sequence reads: CASSWDRGNEKLFF. CDR3 sequence (DNA): TGTGCCAGCAGCTGGGACAGAGGGAATGAAAAACTGTTTTTT.

This clone has more than one count but fewer than ten. The chain has TRBV30 and TRBJ2-7, with D possibly being TRBD1 (6 bases). Trimming cost V 6 bases and J 6 bases, with 15 bases left between them. CDR3 length equals 12 residues. The germline V gene has CDR1 GTSNPN and CDR2 SVGIG (reference sequence). This CDR3 reads CACRPEGVEQYF. The CDR3 region has the DNA TGTGCCTGCAGGCCTGAGGGGGTCGAGCAGTACTTC.

The V gene is TRBV2, the J gene TRBJ1-5; the match to TRBD1 covers 7 bases. This CDR3 is built from 16 residues. The V and J ends lost 1 base and 9 bases, in that order; junction bases with no gene match: 12. CDR1 is SNHLY and CDR2 is FYNNEI in the germline V gene. CDR3 coding DNA: TGTGCCAGCAGTGAAGGGTATACAGGGGCCGGAGGGCCCCAGCATTTT. Translating gives CASSEGYTGAGGPQHF.

J is TRBJ2-3 and V is TRBV20-1; D might be TRBD2 (7 bases). Deletions cut 3 bases from V and 6 bases from J, with 22 bases between. The germline CDR1 and CDR2 sequences are DFQATT and SNEGSKA (reference sequence). The CDR3 spans 16 residues. This CDR3 reads CSASRFLGGGPDTQYF. The CDR3 DNA follows: TGCAGTGCTAGTAGATTCCTTGGGGGGGGCCCCGATACGCAGTATTTT.

CDR3 DNA sequence: TGCGCCAGCAGCTTAAACAGAGGCACAGATACGCAGTATTTT. Residues: CASSLNRGTDTQYF. The chain couples TRBV5-1 to TRBJ2-3; D is ambiguous. CDR1 and CDR2 from the germline V gene are SGHRS and YFSETQ. The CDR3 runs to 14 residues. Trimming took 2 bases from V and 1 from J, leaving 8 bases between them.

The V gene is TRBV7-3, the J gene TRBJ2-1; 12 nucleotides agree with TRBD2. J was trimmed by 10 bases and V by 5 bases; bases with no gene match: 9. CDR1 is SGHTA and CDR2 is FQGTGA in the germline V gene. The CDR3 runs 15 residues. The CDR3 nucleotides read TGTGCCAGCAGCACCCTAGCGGGGGGGCACAGAGAGCAGTTCTTC. It specifies CASSTLAGGHREQFF.

V and J are TRBV5-5 and TRBJ1-2; unclear D gene. The CDR3 contains 15 residues. With 4 bases removed from V and 7 bases from J, the gap between germline ends came to 20 bases. CDR1 and CDR2 (germline): SGHKS, YYEKEE (reference sequence). As DNA, the CDR3 is TGTGCCAGCAGCCTTGGGGATAAGCGGGCGCGTGGCTACACCTTC. Amino acids: CASSLGDKRARGYTF.

The table lists this clone with a few counts. This chain links TRBV3-1 (or the pseudogene TRBV3-2) with TRBJ2-5, with TRBD1 identical over 9 bases. Germline CDR1 is LGHDT and CDR2 is YNNKEL (reference sequence). The CDR3 loop spans 15 amino acids. V lost 3 bases to trimming and J lost 1 base; unmatched junction nucleotides: 3. In nucleotides, the CDR3 is TGTGCCAGCAGCCAGGGACAGGGTCCCCAAGAGACCCAGTACTTC. This encodes CASSQGQGPQETQYF.

The chain joins TRBV9 to TRBJ2-3; 15 nucleotides line up with TRBD2. The V gene end was trimmed by 3 bases and the J gene end by 2 bases; junction bases not matched to a gene: 13. The CDR3 runs 20 residues. Per the germline V gene, CDR1 is SGDLS and CDR2 is YYNGEE. Written as DNA, the CDR3 is TGTGCCAGCAGCGCCCCTGGGACTAGCGGGGGGACCTCCTCCACAGATACGCAGTATTTT. Translation gives CASSAPGTSGGTSSTDTQYF.

The DNA for the CDR3 is TGTGCCAGCAGCTTTCGAGGGGGGGTTGAGCAGTTCTTC. It translates to CASSFRGGVEQFF. The chain is built from TRBV9 and TRBJ2-1; perhaps TRBD2 as D (7 bases). The germline V and J ends were trimmed by 4 bases and 9 bases, with 14 bases remaining between them. Germline V lookup: CDR1 SGDLS, CDR2 YYNGEE. This CDR3 has 13 amino acids.

The J gene is TRBJ1-5, the V gene TRBV19; 9 nucleotides agree with TRBD1. The ends lost 4 bases at V and 9 bases at J; junction bases unmatched: 4. This CDR3 has 13 amino acids. Per germline, CDR1 LNHDA and CDR2 SQIVND (reference sequence). CDR3 in DNA: TGTGCCAGTAGTACGGGACAGGGTTTGCCCCAGCATTTT. Protein: CASSTGQGLPQHF. Looking up the rest from reference TRBV19 and TRBJ1-5 gives the full variable domain: DGGITQSPKYLFRKEGQNVTLSCEQNLNHDAMYWYRQDPGQGLRLIYYSQIVNDFQKGDIAEGYSVSREKKESFPLTVTSAQKNPTAFYLCASSTGQGLPQHFGDGTRLSIL.

There are a few counts of this clone. The rearrangement links TRBV9 to TRBJ1-1, with 7 bases that match TRBD1. CDR3 size: 14 residues. V gave up 0 bases and J gave up 4 bases; unmatched junction bases: 3. Germline V gene lookup returns CDR1 SGDLS and CDR2 YYNGEE. The CDR3: CASSVEGAGTEAFF. The CDR3 DNA follows: TGTGCCAGCAGCGTAGAGGGGGCCGGCACTGAAGCTTTCTTT.

The chain carries TRBV21-1 and TRBJ1-1; the tabulated D call, TRBD1, remains unverified against the DNA. TRBV21-1 is flagged as a pseudogene. CDR3 length equals 18 residues. The CDR3 region has the DNA TGTGCCAGCAGCAAATATTACCGGGACAGGGAAGGAGTGACTGAAGCTTTCTTT. It encodes CASSKYYRDREGVTEAFF.

This clone occurred once. The rearrangement joins TRBV28 to TRBJ1-1; 7 nucleotides match TRBD1. CDR1 and CDR2 from the germline V gene are MDHEN and SYDVKM. The V and J ends lost 6 bases and 0 bases, in that order; junction bases with no gene match: 4. The CDR3 is made up of 14 amino acids. The CDR3 DNA sequence: TGTGCCAGCAGCTCGGGACAGATGAACACTGAAGCTTTCTTT. It translates to CASSSGQMNTEAFF.